The rows below give T cell receptor beta chains drawn from one sample of a study of T and B cells in COVID-19 patients. Using its own MiXCR run on the multiplex PCR reads, TCRdb lists one record per CDR3 protein. This table has more than 3,000 distinct CDR3 sequences, 21% appearing once. Sequencing was performed on blood. The origin of the receptors is a human donor with active COVID-19. The conserved cysteine and the conserved F or W are not part of the CDR3 here. The order of the fields is CDR3 protein, D gene, V gene, clone size. D genes are given only for firm matches. The size entry is marked missing in some rows and otherwise reads once, few, many or a size class.

CDR3aa: ASSYPDRGQYEQY
d_gene: TRBD1
v_gene: TRBV6-2/TRBV6-3
abundance: medium-sized

CDR3aa: SARAHRSQRDTQY
d_gene: .
v_gene: TRBV20-1
abundance: few

CDR3aa: ATSGPGLAGGPDEQF
d_gene: TRBD2
v_gene: TRBV24-1
abundance: .

CDR3aa: ASSSLAMQETQY
d_gene: .
v_gene: TRBV12-3/TRBV12-4
abundance: medium-sized

CDR3aa: ASSLKGDRPYGYT
d_gene: TRBD1
v_gene: TRBV11-1
abundance: medium-sized

CDR3aa: ASSSDGQETQY
d_gene: .
v_gene: TRBV11-3
abundance: few

CDR3aa: ASSFAGPSGANVLT
d_gene: .
v_gene: TRBV6-2/TRBV6-3
abundance: medium-sized

CDR3aa: ASRSGTAGGSPLH
d_gene: TRBD1
v_gene: TRBV7-2
abundance: .

CDR3aa: ASSLAGLPYEQY
d_gene: .
v_gene: TRBV19
abundance: large

CDR3aa: ASSHGLEPQETQY
d_gene: .
v_gene: TRBV27
abundance: .

CDR3aa: AWIRRGVTNYGYT
d_gene: .
v_gene: TRBV30
abundance: medium-sized

CDR3aa: ASSPSPQWQGANQPQH
d_gene: TRBD1
v_gene: TRBV27
abundance: medium-sized

CDR3aa: ASSPRQGGWGGYT
d_gene: .
v_gene: TRBV27
abundance: few

CDR3aa: ASSQPPDTQY
d_gene: .
v_gene: TRBV27
abundance: medium-sized

CDR3aa: ASSLEGRGYNEQF
d_gene: .
v_gene: TRBV12-3/TRBV12-4
abundance: medium-sized

CDR3aa: ASSMGSGSSTGETQY
d_gene: TRBD2
v_gene: TRBV19
abundance: medium-sized

CDR3aa: ASSFSRGNSPLH
d_gene: .
v_gene: TRBV7-9
abundance: few

CDR3aa: ASSDPNTEAF
d_gene: .
v_gene: TRBV27
abundance: .

CDR3aa: SASPTANTEAF
d_gene: .
v_gene: TRBV20-1
abundance: .

CDR3aa: ASSRLQGEGNSPLH
d_gene: .
v_gene: TRBV5-4
abundance: medium-sized

CDR3aa: ASSDPPPGTHSYEQY
d_gene: .
v_gene: TRBV6-4
abundance: few

CDR3aa: ASGRSGSSYNEQF
d_gene: .
v_gene: TRBV7-2
abundance: .

CDR3aa: ASRRQGGNQPQH
d_gene: TRBD1
v_gene: TRBV6-5
abundance: medium-sized

CDR3aa: ASSTARTEYGYT
d_gene: .
v_gene: TRBV19
abundance: medium-sized

CDR3aa: ASSLPQTEAF
d_gene: .
v_gene: TRBV5-4
abundance: medium-sized

CDR3aa: ASSETRGDSETQY
d_gene: TRBD2
v_gene: TRBV6-1
abundance: medium-sized

CDR3aa: SVGETSGRETQY
d_gene: TRBD2
v_gene: TRBV29-1
abundance: once

CDR3aa: ASSHGAYNEQF
d_gene: .
v_gene: TRBV6-2/TRBV6-3
abundance: medium-sized

CDR3aa: AWTLQGETQY
d_gene: .
v_gene: TRBV30
abundance: medium-sized

CDR3aa: ASSYLAAGATYNEQF
d_gene: TRBD2
v_gene: TRBV6-2/TRBV6-3
abundance: medium-sized

CDR3aa: ASSPWGAGGSYEQY
d_gene: TRBD2
v_gene: TRBV5-1
abundance: .

CDR3aa: ATSPGLAGGNEQF
d_gene: TRBD2
v_gene: TRBV15
abundance: medium-sized

CDR3aa: ASSALFRAPGNTIY
d_gene: .
v_gene: TRBV19
abundance: medium-sized

CDR3aa: ASSLAGARGLNSPLH
d_gene: TRBD1
v_gene: TRBV7-9
abundance: few

CDR3aa: SAGHRVSPYGYT
d_gene: .
v_gene: TRBV20-1
abundance: few

CDR3aa: ASSGSNQPQH
d_gene: .
v_gene: TRBV12-3/TRBV12-4
abundance: medium-sized

CDR3aa: ASSYTGGTNEKLF
d_gene: .
v_gene: TRBV6-5
abundance: medium-sized

CDR3aa: ASRKGTSGSTDTQY
d_gene: TRBD2
v_gene: TRBV12-3/TRBV12-4
abundance: medium-sized

CDR3aa: ASMGVSSYEQY
d_gene: .
v_gene: TRBV7-9
abundance: medium-sized

CDR3aa: ASSIGGTLSEQF
d_gene: .
v_gene: TRBV19
abundance: .

CDR3aa: ATSDSQGVAEAF
d_gene: TRBD1
v_gene: TRBV24-1
abundance: few

CDR3aa: ASLDAQGDQPQH
d_gene: .
v_gene: TRBV6-2/TRBV6-3
abundance: few

CDR3aa: SARDPSGKVGEQF
d_gene: TRBD2
v_gene: TRBV20-1
abundance: few

CDR3aa: ASSLSYRTNKNYGYT
d_gene: .
v_gene: TRBV12-3/TRBV12-4
abundance: .

CDR3aa: ASSLYLAGVTDTQY
d_gene: TRBD2
v_gene: TRBV19
abundance: medium-sized